This TCR beta chain was found in a study of cytomegalovirus exposure and HLA in healthy donors (dated by TCRdb to about 2017). Study-wide context: In an earlier analysis of approximately 500 of the donors, 250 to 300 Gb of sequence data and 120 million or so unique TCR beta sequences from about 180 million T cells were reported. About 310 gigabases of sequencing data and 70 million to 100 million unique TCR sequences were included in an early release covering 500 to 750 HLA-typed donors. Of the roughly 390 genotyped donors, approximately 80% fell in the genetic ancestry cluster associated with self-reported Caucasian donors. The study aimed to test whether cataloging public T cell receptors could reveal signatures of past pathogen exposure. The study profiled the T cell repertoires of more than 500 subjects by immunosequencing and related them to cytomegalovirus serostatus. Besides the first cohort of approximately 670 subjects, a separate validation cohort made up of over a hundred different subjects was used. The study combined high-throughput TCR immunosequencing, statistical association of individual TCRs with disease status, and machine learning to predict cytomegalovirus infection status. To study patterns of TCR occurrence, a later analysis re-analyzed previously published TCR beta repertoires from around 660 donors and added high-resolution HLA genotyping. Rather than drawing on any new phenotypic data, the later analysis identified candidate immune exposures from TCR beta sequences and the way those sequences occurred across donors. In an earlier analysis of roughly 580 of the donors, high-throughput TCR beta sequencing was used to judge whether each TCR beta V gene segment behaved as functional or pseudogenic. Donor age, sex, ethnicity and CMV serostatus were collected together with the repertoire data. A later genetic analysis took genome-wide SNP genotypes for about 60% of the roughly 670 donors and used that subset as a discovery cohort. Every discovery cohort repertoire had been produced on one sequencing platform. Both class I and class II loci were covered by HLA typing, at four-digit resolution. The number of typed donors differed by locus: roughly 629-640 for A, B, C, DRB1 and DQB1; 500 to 550 for DQA1; approximately 600 for DPA1; and some 430 for DPB1. Several DR-DQ haplotypes were handled as single units for association and clustering because linkage in the cohort was strong. Across around 400 genotyped donors of the cohort, an average of about 240,000 unique TCR beta nucleotide sequences per donor were sequenced, and roughly 18% of those sequences were non-productive. What the research found in general, with its limitations: In a later analysis, HLA-associated TCR beta chains showed more clonal expansion and lower generation probabilities than non-associated chains that were equally common. Correlated functional status among segregating V segments might reflect linkage disequilibrium, but an unknown experimental factor could not be ruled out. The classifier was reported to diagnose cytomegalovirus status with high specificity and sensitivity in both the original and validation cohorts. In a later analysis, the rate of TCR association differed among HLA loci, with DRB1 alleles having the most associated TCRs and HLA-C alleles having the fewest. Some IMGT-functional V segments, including TRBV6-2 and TRBV6-3, could not be distinguished by the 87-base-pair reads and were therefore excluded. According to a later analysis, most CMV-associated TCR beta chains appeared to be HLA-restricted, and the HLA associations seemed to be driven largely by CMV exposure. A group of highly shared sequence variants was considered likely to be a technical artifact of the sequencing pipeline. Because counts were too low, 15 or so rarely observed V segments, including chromosome 9 orphons, were excluded from the earlier analysis of under 650 of the donors. A later analysis associated about 17,000 TCR beta sequences with specific HLA alleles at a false discovery rate of 0.05. In an earlier analysis of some 640 of the donors, most TCR beta V segments were observed in productive rearrangements about 87% or about 30% of the time, broadly matching IMGT annotations. While some public TCRs were present in many individuals, most TCR sequences turned up only very rarely across donors. Three of the identified cytomegalovirus-associated TCR beta chains were confirmed in vitro to be specific for cytomegalovirus antigens. This cohort had only TCR beta chains sequenced, and the lack of alpha or paired-chain data limited which features could be detected. When HLA alleles, especially DR and DQ, strongly co-occurred, TCR associations were difficult to assign to individual alleles. The presence/absence analyses assumed that sequencing depth was roughly uniform across donors, and that assumption may not be true. A further reported finding was that TCR beta sequences accurately predicted the HLA-A and HLA-B alleles for most subjects in the first cohort. An association between a missense DCLRE1C variant and V-gene and J-gene trimming of TCR beta chains was found in a later genetic analysis and replicated in an independent cohort. Immune exposure information for the cohort was limited to CMV serostatus. Because HLA typing was missing for some donors at each locus, association tests included only the typed subset. According to the authors, the approach could potentially be generalized to other disease states and immunological phenotypes. According to a later genetic analysis, donors in an Asian-associated ancestry cluster had fewer N-insertions in productive TCRs than the roughly 700-donor mean. In the study, 150 to 200 TCR beta chains were listed as associated with cytomegalovirus. A later analysis reported that several top co-occurrence clusters appeared linked to parvovirus B19, influenza, CMV and Epstein-Barr virus.

In total, 500 to 700 healthy bone marrow donors made up the cohort. Cohort members were all nominally healthy when sampled, although unrecorded immune exposures were likely present. The donor tested CMV seropositive, placing the donor among the 289 seropositive members of the cohort. A peripheral blood sample was provided by each donor, and peripheral blood mononuclear cells were used for TCR beta sequencing. The Qiagen DNeasy Blood Extraction Kit was used to extract genomic DNA from the blood cell samples. On this clone: What antigen it recognizes has not been identified. Per-base qualities were not stored, and no clone one base away is much larger.

Receptor libraries were prepared by the immunoSEQ multiplex PCR assay. The multiplex PCR relied on a mix of 60 forward primers for TCR Vbeta segments and 13 reverse primers for TCR Jbeta segments. The CDR3 region of rearranged TCR beta genes was amplified from genomic DNA by a multiplex PCR assay. On the Illumina HiSeq System, the amplified TCR beta libraries were sequenced as 87-base-pair reads. As for how the authors treated the data: In a later analysis, 70 million to 95 million unique TCR beta chains were counted across the 500 to 850 repertoires, and approximately 9.9 million of these chains were shared by at least two donors. To remove PCR and sequencing errors, raw reads were error-corrected and collapsed into unique sequences using a nearest-neighbor algorithm that merged closely related sequences. CDR3 sequences were aligned to IMGT reference sequences to assign V, D and J gene segments. For a sequence to be retained, a match of at least six nucleotides to both a V gene segment and a J gene segment was required. A rearrangement counted as productive if the CDR3 had no stop codons and remained in frame with V and J, and every other rearrangement counted as non-productive. CDR3 was defined by IMGT convention, running from the second conserved V-encoded cysteine to the conserved J-encoded phenylalanine. The earlier analysis of about 530 of the donors excluded any sequence lacking an unambiguous match to a single V gene segment. In an earlier analysis of approximately 590 of the donors, V segments were called functional above 56.7% productive rearrangements and were called segregating when the between-donor standard deviation exceeded 5%. To diagnose cytomegalovirus status from the catalog of TCR beta chain sequences, a statistical classification framework was built. In a later analysis, V and J genes were assigned by comparing TCR nucleotide sequences against IMGT/GENE-DB human TR gene sequences. In a later analysis, CDR3 sequences and most-parsimonious VDJ recombination scenarios were assigned using the TCRdist pipeline. A later analysis defined each TCR beta chain by its CDR3 amino acid sequence plus V-gene family, and excluded reads lacking a unique V-gene family. As a way to deal with suspected cross-contamination and a sequencing artifact, a later analysis dropped hundreds of nucleotide sequences that were highly shared and had low generation probability. For each public chain, a later analysis derived a clonal expansion index from normalized ranks of inferred template counts within each repertoire. Generation probabilities in a later analysis came from a VDJ recombination model fitted to out-of-frame rearrangements, and those results were checked against IGoR. A later analysis scored TCR-TCR, TCR-HLA and TCR-CMV co-occurrence with hypergeometric tests, applying a repertoire-size bias correction to TCR pairs. In a later analysis, false discovery rates were estimated by permuting HLA or CMV assignments 20 times. In a later analysis, co-occurring TCRs were grouped using DBSCAN, and TCRdist sequence similarity was added for clustering within HLA-allele-positive subsets. For co-occurrence clustering, repertoires with fewer than 30,000 or more than 120,000 public chains were excluded, along with a handful of repertoires with anomalous nucleotide sharing. TCRdb re-hosts the immuneACCESS table, in-frame sequences only. Its copies lack some clones; in the studies checked, an unresolved V gene accounts for under half of them, and the cause for the rest is not known. V, J and clone size reflect that table, while D and trimming were determined from the DNA. This sample holds about 140,000 clones; 70% to 80% were observed only once. About 2.5% of the sample comes from the top ten.

Including cysteine and phenylalanine, the CDR3 has 13 amino acids. Left in the record is the CDR3 DNA by itself, 39 bases read in frame from the first base. The germline V gene provides CDR1 SGHTA and CDR2 FQGNSA. The junction shows trimming of 5 bases on V and 8 bases on J, and the gene matches do not reach 6 bases of it. Sequences were obtained from PBMCs. The chain is encoded by TRBV7-2 joined to TRBJ2-3; 8 bases in between match TRBD1. This receptor was identified in a woman between 18 and 30 years old in good health and CMV-seropositive. The CDR3 in this case is CASSPQGAGTQYF. The bases read TGTGCCAGCAGCCCCCAGGGGGCCGGTACGCAGTATTTT. The CDR3, completed at both ends by the reference TRBV7-2 and TRBJ2-3 genes, gives the full variable domain GAGVSQSPSNKVTEKGKDVELRCDPISGHTALYWYRQSLGQGLEFLIYFQGNSAPDKSGLPSDRFSAERTGGSVSTLTIQRTQQEDSAVYLCASSPQGAGTQYFGPGTRLTVL.